These T cell receptor beta chains were read from a single sample in a study of shared clonotypes between healthy human individuals. Profiled with immunoSEQ multiplex PCR; TCRdb holds only in-frame clones, not every one. Here the sample spans about 1 million clones, 65% to 75% being singletons. The sample comprised memory CD4+ T cells sorted from blood. The source is a man aged 18 to 29 in good health. Both conserved end residues are part of each CDR3. A D gene is named only where the DNA matches it firmly. The listing skips clone size in some rows; elsewhere it reads once, few, many or a size class.

V gene	clone size	D gene	J gene	CDR3 DNA	CDR3 protein
TRBV5-1	-	TRBD2	TRBJ2-2	TGCGCCAGCAGCTTGGGACTAGCCAACACCGGGGAGCTGTTTTTT	CASSLGLANTGELFF
TRBV7-6	-	-	TRBJ2-7	TGTGCCAGCAGTCCCGGGACCCTGAGTTTCTACGAGCAGTACTTC	CASSPGTLSFYEQYF
TRBV4-3	-	-	TRBJ1-2	TGCGCCAGCAGCCAAGAATTGGGGCGCGACTATGGCTACACCTTC	CASSQELGRDYGYTF
TRBV30	once	-	TRBJ2-2	TGTGCCTGGAGTGTTCGGCGGATCGGGGAGCTGTTTTTT	CAWSVRRIGELFF
TRBV5-6	-	TRBD1	TRBJ2-2	TGTGCCAGCAGCTTGCGGGACAGGGGACCCGGGGAGCTGTTTTTT	CASSLRDRGPGELFF
TRBV5-1	-	-	TRBJ2-3	TGCGCCAGCAGTTTGGGACACGATACGGGGACAGATACGCAGTATTTT	CASSLGHDTGTDTQYF
TRBV9	-	-	TRBJ2-5	TGTGCCAGCAGCGTAGATTTGGGCCAAGAGACCCAGTACTTC	CASSVDLGQETQYF
TRBV19	many	TRBD1	TRBJ1-1	TGTGCCAGTAGTCCTCTGGCGAACAGGGGGCCCCACACTGAAGCTTTCTTT	CASSPLANRGPHTEAFF
TRBV2	-	-	TRBJ1-6	TGTGCCAGCAGGGAGGCCGGGGCCAATAATTCACCCCTCCACTTT	CASREAGANNSPLHF
TRBV7-2	-	TRBD2	TRBJ2-7	TGTGCCAGCAGCTTGGGACTAGCGGGAGTGGACGAGCAGTACTTC	CASSLGLAGVDEQYF
TRBV5-7	many	-	TRBJ1-5	TGTGCCAGCAGCCCCGTATGGGGCAATCAGCCCCAGCATTTT	CASSPVWGNQPQHF
TRBV30	-	-	TRBJ1-5	TGTGCCGGGAGCGAGGGGGGGAGTCCCCAGCATTTT	CAGSEGGSPQHF
TRBV18	-	TRBD1	TRBJ2-2	TGTGCCAGCTCACCACCAGGGGGCCTTGTATACACCGGGGAGCTGTTTTTT	CASSPPGGLVYTGELFF
TRBV7-2	-	TRBD1	TRBJ2-7	TGTGCCAGCAGCCTTTCCGCCTCCGGGACAGCCTACGAGCAGTACTTC	CASSLSASGTAYEQYF
TRBV11-1	-	-	TRBJ2-3	TGTGCCAGCAGCTTAGGACCGGATGGTACGCAGTATTTT	CASSLGPDGTQYF
TRBV7-2	-	TRBD2	TRBJ2-3	TGTGCCAGCAGCTACGGGGAGGGTCGGGATACGCAGTATTTT	CASSYGEGRDTQYF
TRBV6-6	-	-	TRBJ2-7	TGTGCCAGCAGTTACTCCGGACAGGAAGCGGGGGAGCAGTACTTC	CASSYSGQEAGEQYF
TRBV10-1	-	TRBD2	TRBJ2-1	TGCGCCAGCAGTCCACTAGCGGGAGGGCGGGGACCGGGGAATGAGCAGTTCTTC	CASSPLAGGRGPGNEQFF
TRBV5-1	few	-	TRBJ2-7	TGCGCCAGCAGTCCGGGACACCGAGGCTCCTACGAGCAGTACTTC	CASSPGHRGSYEQYF
TRBV4-3	once	-	TRBJ1-3	TGCGCCAGCAGCCCAAACGCGCAGGGTTCTGGAAACACCATATATTTT	CASSPNAQGSGNTIYF
TRBV6-5	-	-	TRBJ1-1	TGTGCCAGCAGCCGTGGGGGGGGGAGTATCACTGAAGCTTTCTTT	CASSRGGGSITEAFF
TRBV10-3	once	TRBD2	TRBJ2-3	TGTGCCATCAGTGGACTAGCGGGGAACACAGATACGCAGTATTTT	CAISGLAGNTDTQYF
TRBV30	many	-	TRBJ2-7	TGTGCCTGGAGGACAGGAGGATCCTACGAGCAGTACTTC	CAWRTGGSYEQYF
TRBV15	-	-	TRBJ2-7	TGTGCCACCAGCTCCGAGTGGTCAGGGGAAAAGGTGGGCTACGAGCAGTACTTC	CATSSEWSGEKVGYEQYF
TRBV5-6	-	-	TRBJ1-1	TGTGCCAGCAGCTTGTTCGGCCAATACATGAACACTGAAGCTTTCTTT	CASSLFGQYMNTEAFF
TRBV5-5	-	-	TRBJ2-5	TGTGCCAGCAGCTTCGGGTCTCAAGAGACCCAGTACTTC	CASSFGSQETQYF
TRBV28	few	-	TRBJ1-4	TGTGCCAGCAGTTTTCTCAGGGGTCGGGATGAAAAACTGTTTTTT	CASSFLRGRDEKLFF
TRBV9	once	-	TRBJ1-3	TGTGCCAGCAGCGTAGGGACACAACCTTCTGGAAACACCATATATTTT	CASSVGTQPSGNTIYF
TRBV5-4	-	-	TRBJ2-5	TGTGCCAGCAGCCTGGGACCCGTTGAGACCCAGTACTTC	CASSLGPVETQYF
TRBV5-4	-	TRBD1	TRBJ1-1	TGTGCCAGCAGCTTTTCGCAGGGGGTGGCCACTGAAGCTTTCTTT	CASSFSQGVATEAFF
TRBV2	-	TRBD1	TRBJ2-7	TGTGCCAGCAGTGAAGCTACGGGACAGGGTCAGAACGAGCAGTACTTC	CASSEATGQGQNEQYF
TRBV7-9	-	TRBD2	TRBJ2-7	TGTGCCAGCAGCTTAAGCGGGGGGACCTACGAGCAGTACTTC	CASSLSGGTYEQYF
TRBV27	-	TRBD1	TRBJ2-3	TGTGCCGTATCGGACAGGGCAAGGGGCACAGATACGCAGTATTTT	CAVSDRARGTDTQYF
TRBV10-1	-	-	TRBJ2-2	TGCGCCAGCAGTGAGTCGCAAGGGAACACCGGGGAGCTGTTTTTT	CASSESQGNTGELFF
TRBV7-7	-	TRBD2	TRBJ2-5	TGTGCTAGCAGCGGGGACTTTAAAGAGACCCAGTACTTC	CASSGDFKETQYF
TRBV29-1	few	TRBD2	TRBJ2-3	TGCAGCGTCAGGACTAGCGGGGGTAGCACAGATACGCAGTATTTT	CSVRTSGGSTDTQYF
TRBV19	-	-	TRBJ2-1	TGTGCCAGTAGGTGGACTAAGAACCACAATGAGCAGTTCTTC	CASRWTKNHNEQFF
TRBV2	-	-	TRBJ2-4	TGTGCCAGCAGTGAAGAGCGCGATCAGTACTTC	CASSEERDQYF
TRBV6-1	once	-	TRBJ2-7	TGTGCCAGCAGGGTGACAGCAAGCTCCTACGAGCAGTACTTC	CASRVTASSYEQYF
TRBV2	-	TRBD1	TRBJ2-3	TGTGCCAGCGCCCTCACAGGGGGTACAGATACGCAGTATTTT	CASALTGGTDTQYF
TRBV21-1	-	-	TRBJ2-7	TGTGCCAGCAGCAAAAATCCGCTTCCCAAGGGGGAGCAGTACTTC	CASSKNPLPKGEQYF
TRBV4-2	-	-	TRBJ2-2	TGTGCCAGCAGCCAAGACGGATCAGACACCGGGGAGCTGTTTTTT	CASSQDGSDTGELFF
TRBV7-2	once	-	TRBJ2-5	TGTGCCAGCAGCTTAGGACCTCAAGAGACCCAGTACTTC	CASSLGPQETQYF
TRBV11-2	-	-	TRBJ2-4	TGTGCCAGCAGCTTGGGCTTCTGGACAGATCTAGCCAAAAACATTCAGTACTTC	CASSLGFWTDLAKNIQYF
TRBV6-5	few	-	TRBJ2-2	TGTGCCAGCAGTTCTGACGGCTACGGGGAGCTGTTTTTT	CASSSDGYGELFF
TRBV28	-	TRBD2	TRBJ2-1	TGTGCCAGCAGCCGGACTAGGTACAATGAGCAGTTCTTC	CASSRTRYNEQFF
TRBV7-2	-	-	TRBJ1-2	TGTGCCAGCAGCCCCCAAGCGGCCAACTATGGCTACACCTTC	CASSPQAANYGYTF
TRBV14	many	-	TRBJ2-1	TGTGCCAGCAGCCAAGGGGGGTTCCGGATCGATGAGCAGTTCTTC	CASSQGGFRIDEQFF
TRBV10-2	-	-	TRBJ2-7	TGCGCCAGCAGTGATGCGGCAGCGACCTTGAACTCCTACGAGCAGTACTTC	CASSDAAATLNSYEQYF
TRBV2	-	-	TRBJ2-5	TGTGCCAGCAGTGAACTGGGGGGCCGTGGAGAGACCCAGTACTTC	CASSELGGRGETQYF
TRBV6-1	-	-	TRBJ2-4	TGTGCCACCTTATCAAGCGGAGCCAAAAACATTCAGTACTTC	CATLSSGAKNIQYF
TRBV6-1	-	-	TRBJ1-1	TGTGCCAGCAGTGGCCCGGGAAAAGAAGCTTTCTTT	CASSGPGKEAFF